This T cell receptor beta chain appears in the sequencing data of a study of blood T cell repertoires in COVID-19. This CDR3 comprises 14 residues. V dropped 1 base and J dropped 6 bases, with 10 bases sitting between them. Germline CDR1 and CDR2: LGHNA and YNFKEQ. Only in-frame clones appear in the TCRdb table, and some are missing; sequencing was by immunoSEQ multiplex PCR. There are about 220,000 clones in the sample; about 91% occur only once, and roughly 14% lies in the top ten. Participant age was about 18 to 100 years, and participants resided in fewer than 25 US areas. The source material was PBMCs or T cells enriched from blood (not recorded which). The chain links TRBV4-2 to TRBJ2-4, with a possible D match to TRBD1 (5 bases). This sequence was found in a woman aged 45-65 years with acute COVID-19. The CDR3, as DNA: TGTGCCAGCAGCCAAGGACAGCACAGAAACATTCAGTACTTC. Its translation is CASSQGQHRNIQYF.